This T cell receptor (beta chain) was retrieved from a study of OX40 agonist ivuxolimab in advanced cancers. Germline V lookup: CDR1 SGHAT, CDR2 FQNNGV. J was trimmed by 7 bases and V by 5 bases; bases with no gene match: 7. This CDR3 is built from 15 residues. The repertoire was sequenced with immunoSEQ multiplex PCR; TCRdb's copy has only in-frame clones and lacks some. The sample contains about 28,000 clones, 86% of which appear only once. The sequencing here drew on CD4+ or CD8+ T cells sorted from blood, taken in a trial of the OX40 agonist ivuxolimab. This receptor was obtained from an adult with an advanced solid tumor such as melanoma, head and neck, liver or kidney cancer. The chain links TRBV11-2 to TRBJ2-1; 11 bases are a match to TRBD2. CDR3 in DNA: TGTGCCAGCAGCCCAGGGACTAGCGGTGGGAATGAGCAGTTCTTC. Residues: CASSPGTSGGNEQFF.